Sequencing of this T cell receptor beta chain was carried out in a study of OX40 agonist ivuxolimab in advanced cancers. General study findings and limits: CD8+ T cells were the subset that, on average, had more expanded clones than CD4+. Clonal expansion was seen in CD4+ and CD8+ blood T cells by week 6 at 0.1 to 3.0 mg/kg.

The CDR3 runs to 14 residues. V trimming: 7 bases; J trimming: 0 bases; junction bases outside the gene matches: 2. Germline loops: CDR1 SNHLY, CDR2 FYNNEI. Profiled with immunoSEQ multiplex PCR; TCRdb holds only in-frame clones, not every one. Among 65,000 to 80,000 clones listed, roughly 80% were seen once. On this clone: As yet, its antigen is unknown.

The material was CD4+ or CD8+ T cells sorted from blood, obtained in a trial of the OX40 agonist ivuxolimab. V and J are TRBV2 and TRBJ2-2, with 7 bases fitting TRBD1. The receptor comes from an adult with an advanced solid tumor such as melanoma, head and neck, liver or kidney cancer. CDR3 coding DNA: TGTGCCAGCATCGACAGGGCGAACACCGGGGAGCTGTTTTTT. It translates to CASIDRANTGELFF.